The clone carrying this T cell receptor beta chain has only a few counts. Its antigen is unidentified. The data derive from a study of T-cell reconstitution after alpha-beta-depleted transplantation in children. Study results and limitations: One year post-transplant, T-cell counts and diversity were largely derived from T cells produced anew. Some patients' high day-60 TCRbeta diversity was traced to surviving recipient T cells and thymic progenitors. There were reportedly several hundred expanded graft clones from which alpha-beta T cells came about two months after transplant.

Preparation of the TCRbeta library was carried out with unique molecular identifiers. A single record per CDR3 protein comes from TCRdb applying MiXCR to the PCR reads. The sample carries 95,000 to 150,000 distinct CDR3 sequences, 23% recorded once. The germline gives CDR1 MGHRA, CDR2 YSYEKL. There are 15 residues in the CDR3. Trimming took 0 bases from V and 3 from J; bases not matched to a gene: 4. The sequencing here drew on PBMCs, mostly from graft donor cells, taken 180 days after TCRalphabeta/CD19-depleted stem cell transplant. The clonotype was recovered from a male patient aged 2 to 9 who had a stem cell transplant for chronic granulomatous disease, so the T cells may come from the graft donor. The rearrangement links TRBV4-1 to TRBJ2-7; 8 nucleotides align to TRBD2. The CDR3 DNA sequence: TGCGCCAGCAGCCAAGACGGGCTAGCGGGCTACGAGCAGTACTTC. It is translated as CASSQDGLAGYEQYF.